Shown below are 32 T cell receptor beta chains from a single sample sequenced in a study of T-cell memory formation after mild COVID-19 (dated by TCRdb to about 2021). The library came from 5' RACE. The instrument given in TCRdb is Illumina NovaSeq 6000. TCRdb reworked the public reads: Q25 trimming with fastp, MiXCR clone assembly, productive beta chains retained. All rows with the same CDR3 protein become a single entry with the most common DNA and genes. The table for this sample lists 300,000 to 350,000 distinct CDR3 sequences; approximately 20% of them were counted only once. 20% to 25% of the sample belongs to the ten largest clones. The specimen sequenced was PBMCs or a T cell subset sorted from them (not recorded which). Source of these receptors: a man aged 18 to 29 who had mild COVID-19 (a few samples of this study predate the infection). The sample titles of this study are shuffled in the database, so cell type and time point are left out; the donor was told from shared clones.

This clonotype was observed many times. The chain links TRBV7-9 to TRBJ2-1; tentatively, D is TRBD2 (5 bases). Germline values: CDR1 SEHNR, CDR2 FQNEAQ (reference sequence). The CDR3 is 13 residues long. Deletions cut 2 bases from V and 6 bases from J, with 8 bases between. The CDR3 DNA is TGTGCCAGCAGCTTAACGCGGGCCAATGAGCAGTTCTTC. Amino acid sequence: CASSLTRANEQFF.

This clonotype was counted between two and nine times. DNA for the CDR3: TGTGCCAGCAGTCTAAAACAGGGACGGGAGCAGTACGTC. Translation gives CASSLKQGREQYV. V and J are TRBV27 and TRBJ2-7; tentatively, D is TRBD1 (6 bases). This CDR3 is built from 13 residues. CDR1 is MNHEY and CDR2 is SMNVEV in the germline V gene (reference sequence). The germline V and J ends were trimmed by 5 bases and 7 bases, with 15 bases remaining between them.

The J gene is TRBJ2-4, the V gene TRBV7-9, with D maybe TRBD2 (5 bases). Germline loops: CDR1 SEHNR, CDR2 FQNEAQ (reference sequence). The V end lost 1 base, the J end lost 1 base, and 8 bases lay between the germline ends. There are 15 residues in the CDR3. In nucleotides, the CDR3 is TGTGCCAGCAGCTTAGGCGGGTTGGCCAAAAACATTCAGTACTTC. It codes for CASSLGGLAKNIQYF.

This clonotype was found once. The rearrangement uses TRBV28 and TRBJ1-1; no firm D call. The CDR3 covers 14 residues. V gave up 7 bases and J gave up 1 base, with 13 bases separating them. Germline V gene data show CDR1 as MDHEN and CDR2 as SYDVKM. CDR3 sequence: CASKPSEANTEAFF. CDR3 coding DNA: TGTGCCAGCAAACCATCAGAAGCGAACACTGAAGCTTTCTTT.

The rearrangement links TRBV5-1 to TRBJ2-3; D is unresolved. The CDR3 has 13 amino acids. V shed 0 bases and J shed 14 bases, with 16 bases lying between them. CDR1 and CDR2 from the germline V gene are SGHRS and YFSETQ. The DNA for the CDR3 is TGCGCCAGCAGCTTGGCCGGTCCCCCCCCCGCGTATTTT. Protein sequence: CASSLAGPPPAYF.

The V gene is TRBV7-9, the J gene TRBJ2-5; 7 nucleotides line up with TRBD1. Germline CDR1 SEHNR, CDR2 FQNEAQ (reference sequence). This CDR3 is 19 amino acids long. With 4 bases clipped from V and 5 bases from J, the junction kept 22 bases outside the gene matches. DNA of the CDR3: TGTGCCAGCAGCTCCGGGACAGCTCTACTCGAGGTTGAATCGGAGACCCAGTACTTC. This encodes CASSSGTALLEVESETQYF. The entire variable domain, with the rest obtained from reference TRBV7-9 and TRBJ2-5, is as follows: DTGVSQNPRHKITKRGQNVTFRCDPISEHNRLYWYRQTLGQGPEFLTYFQNEAQLEKSRLLSDRFSAERPKGSFSTLEIQRTEQGDSAMYLCASSSGTALLEVESETQYFGPGTRLLVL.

The chain combines TRBV25-1 with TRBJ1-1; D is possibly TRBD1 (5 bases). The germline CDR1 and CDR2 sequences are MGHDK and SYGVNS. Trimming pared 3 bases from V and 4 bases from J, leaving 12 bases between. This CDR3 has 14 residues. The CDR3: CASSDSLTGTEAFF. CDR3 bases: TGTGCCAGCAGTGATTCACTCACAGGCACTGAAGCTTTCTTT.

This clonotype appeared a few times. This chain links TRBV5-1 with TRBJ2-3; D is uncertain. The CDR3 covers 14 residues. Germline CDR1 is SGHRS and CDR2 is YFSETQ. V lost 5 bases, J lost 1 base, and 11 bases lay in between. CDR3 in DNA: TGCGCCAGCAGTTGGCGGCCGGGCACAGATACGCAGTATTTT. It is translated as CASSWRPGTDTQYF.

V usage is TRBV9 and J usage is TRBJ2-3; D not resolved. The length of the CDR3 is 14 residues. Germline CDR1 and CDR2: SGDLS and YYNGEE. V was trimmed by 0 bases and J by 0 bases, leaving 5 bases between them. CDR3 sequence (DNA): TGTGCCAGCAGCGTAGACTGGAGCACAGATACGCAGTATTTT. It translates to CASSVDWSTDTQYF.

This clonotype was counted only a few times. The chain is built from TRBV20-1 and TRBJ2-5; 7 bases agree with TRBD2. Trimming at V came to 1 base and at J to 7 bases, leaving 3 bases not matched to a gene. From germline, CDR1 is DFQATT and CDR2 SNEGSKA (reference sequence). The CDR3 length is 12 residues. The CDR3 coding sequence is TGCAGTGCTAGAGTGGCTAGCGGGACCCAGTACTTC. Its translation: CSARVASGTQYF.

This clonotype was counted a few times. This sequence joins TRBV6-5 and TRBJ1-1; a weak D match, TRBD1 (5 bases). The CDR3 loop spans 23 amino acids. The V end lost 6 bases, the J end lost 1 base, and 39 bases lay between the germline ends. Germline CDR1 is MNHEY and CDR2 is SVGAGI. CDR3 loop: CASSLGAATLKSLRAGSNTEAFF. The DNA for the CDR3 is TGTGCCAGCAGCCTCGGGGCAGCCACACTCAAGTCTCTACGAGCTGGGTCGAACACTGAAGCTTTCTTT.

The chain combines TRBV5-5 with TRBJ2-2, with TRBD1 identical over 8 bases. After removal of 4 bases from V and 5 bases from J, the junction contained 7 bases not matched to a gene. Germline-derived CDR1 and CDR2 are SGHKS and YYEKEE (reference sequence). The CDR3 runs to 15 residues. The CDR3 region has the DNA TGTGCCAGCAGCGAGACAGGGGTATTGACCGGGGAGCTGTTTTTT. Translation gives CASSETGVLTGELFF.

This clonotype occurred a few times. The chain recombines TRBV7-6 with TRBJ1-3, with D hard to call. This CDR3 is 15 amino acids long. The germline V and J ends were trimmed by 4 bases and 0 bases, with 10 bases remaining between them. From germline, CDR1 is SGHVS and CDR2 FNYEAQ. CDR3 in amino acids: CASSYRGTSGNTIYF. The CDR3 coding sequence is TGTGCCAGCAGCTACCGCGGAACCTCTGGAAACACCATATATTTT.

This clonotype appeared a few times. The chain employs TRBV7-3 and TRBJ2-3; D might be TRBD1 (5 bases). V lost 4 bases and J lost 2, with 13 bases in between. The CDR3 contains 15 residues. Germline-derived CDR1 and CDR2 are SGHTA and FQGTGA. For the CDR3, the DNA is TGTGCCAGCAGCTCAGGGTCTCTGTACACAGATACGCAGTATTTT. The encoded protein is CASSSGSLYTDTQYF.

This clonotype occurred a few times. The chain uses TRBV5-1 and TRBJ1-2; a weak D match, TRBD1 (5 bases). Per the germline V gene, CDR1 is SGHRS and CDR2 is YFSETQ. The CDR3 loop spans 15 amino acids. Trimming cost V 5 bases and J 4 bases, with 18 bases left between them. The CDR3 spells CASSPGTALRYGYTF. DNA for the CDR3: TGCGCCAGCAGTCCCGGGACGGCGCTCCGCTATGGCTACACCTTC.

The chain carries TRBV6-2 or TRBV6-3 and TRBJ1-5; 8 bases align to TRBD1. CDR3 size: 15 residues. The junction had 8 bases not matched to a gene; V was cut back by 2 bases and J by 8 bases. Germline assignment: CDR1 MNHEY and CDR2 SVGEGT. CDR3 sequence (DNA): TGTGCCAGCAGTTACCCCTCGGACAGGGCGAAGCCCCAGCATTTT. As protein: CASSYPSDRAKPQHF.

This clonotype was detected only a few times. The CDR3 here is CSAPKSPNYGYTF. The CDR3 DNA reads TGCAGTGCCCCCAAGAGTCCTAACTATGGCTACACCTTC. The chain joins TRBV20-1 to TRBJ1-2; D is undetermined. The ends were cut back, 6 bases at V and 0 bases at J, with 11 bases in the middle. The CDR3 has 13 residues. Germline V gene lookup returns CDR1 DFQATT and CDR2 SNEGSKA (reference sequence).

The CDR3 here is CASSLAKGNQPQHF. The CDR3 coding sequence is TGTGCCAGCAGCTTAGCAAAGGGCAATCAGCCCCAGCATTTT. The rearrangement joins TRBV7-2 to TRBJ1-5; D ambiguous. V shed 0 bases and J shed 2 bases, with 5 bases lying between them. Germline V gives CDR1 SGHTA, CDR2 FQGNSA. The CDR3 totals 14 residues.

This clonotype has only a few counts. This chain connects TRBV6-2 or TRBV6-3 to TRBJ2-2, with 7 bases fitting TRBD1. V lost 6 bases to trimming and J lost 4 bases; unmatched junction nucleotides: 14. The CDR3 extends over 17 amino acids. The germline V gene encodes CDR1 MNHEY and CDR2 SVGEGT. The CDR3 region has the DNA TGTGCCAGCAGCTCACGACAGGGTATTGGAAGCACCGGGGAGCTGTTTTTT. This codes for CASSSRQGIGSTGELFF.

This clonotype showed up just a few times. The rearrangement links TRBV7-8 to TRBJ2-1; D is perhaps TRBD2 (7 bases). Germline CDR1 is SGHVS and CDR2 is FQNEAQ. This CDR3 contains 16 residues. Trimming removed 0 bases at V and 9 bases at J, with 18 bases between. CDR3 nucleotides: TGTGCCAGCAGCTTAGCGATTTCAAGGGGGGGCTTTGAGCAGTTCTTC. Its translation is CASSLAISRGGFEQFF.

About this clonotype: Germline is not matched at one junction end, which may reflect a read error. This sequence joins TRBV7-7 and TRBJ2-5, with D perhaps TRBD2 (6 bases). The CDR3 runs to 15 residues. The germline V gene encodes CDR1 SSHAT and CDR2 FNYEAQ (reference sequence). In nucleotides, the CDR3 is TGTGCTAGCAGCCCGCGGGGCGGGTCTCAGGAGACCCAGTACTTC. Its translation: CASSPRGGSQETQYF.

This clonotype has at least ten counts. This sequence joins TRBV27 and TRBJ2-1, with 10 bases aligning to TRBD2. The CDR3 runs to 16 residues. J was trimmed by 5 bases and V by 7 bases; bases with no gene match: 11. The germline CDR1 and CDR2 sequences are MNHEY and SMNVEV (reference sequence). CDR3 DNA sequence: TGTGCCAGCACCGACGCGGGGCTAGCGGGGGACAATGAGCAGTTCTTC. As protein: CASTDAGLAGDNEQFF.

This clonotype occurred a few times. V is TRBV20-1 and J is TRBJ2-3, with 9 bases fitting TRBD2. The germline V gene has CDR1 DFQATT and CDR2 SNEGSKA (reference sequence). J gave up 0 bases and V 6 bases, and 10 bases lay outside the gene matches. This CDR3 region has 16 residues. The CDR3 loop reads CSAQLSGGTSTDTQYF. The CDR3 nucleotides are TGCAGTGCGCAGCTCAGCGGGGGGACTAGCACAGATACGCAGTATTTT.

This clonotype was observed a handful of times. The chain couples TRBV4-2 to TRBJ2-7, with a weak D call TRBD2 (5 bases). Trimming removed 1 base at V and 5 bases at J, with 15 bases between. CDR3 size: 15 residues. Germline V lookup: CDR1 LGHNA, CDR2 YNFKEQ. CDR3 coding DNA: TGTGCCAGCAGCCAAGCGGCGCTTGAGGGCGACGAGCAGTACTTC. Its protein is CASSQAALEGDEQYF.

The chain carries TRBV7-9 and TRBJ1-2, with TRBD1 as a possible D gene (5 bases). Germline V gene lookup returns CDR1 SEHNR and CDR2 FQNEAQ (reference sequence). The CDR3 is made up of 14 amino acids. Trimming shortened V by 1 base and J by 2 bases, and 8 bases separated the two germline ends. The CDR3 DNA sequence: TGTGCCAGCAGCTTAGAAGGGGAAAACTATGGCTACACCTTC. Protein product: CASSLEGENYGYTF.

This clonotype was counted a few times. The V gene is TRBV4-1, the J gene TRBJ2-1; TRBD1 matches 10 bases. Looked up from germline, CDR1 is MGHRA and CDR2 is YSYEKL. The junction had 9 bases not matched to a gene; V was cut back by 3 bases and J by 7 bases. The CDR3 loop spans 16 amino acids. For the CDR3, the DNA is TGCGCCAGCAGCCAGGCTCCCGGGACAGGGGTGAATGAGCAGTTCTTC. This codes for CASSQAPGTGVNEQFF.

This chain uses TRBV6-2 or TRBV6-3 with TRBJ2-3; D remains ambiguous. Germline V gene sequence: CDR1 MNHEY, CDR2 SVGEGT. The CDR3 extends over 12 amino acids. The V end was cut by 8 bases, the J end by 4 bases, with 10 bases between. The CDR3 region has the DNA TGTGCCAGCGTCATACTATCAGATACGCAGTATTTT. It encodes CASVILSDTQYF.

In this sample, this clonotype turned up a few times. The rearrangement links TRBV9 to TRBJ2-1, with 10 bases lining up with TRBD2. Germline lookup yields CDR1 SGDLS and CDR2 YYNGEE. V trimming: 0 bases; J trimming: 0 bases; junction bases outside the gene matches: 21. The CDR3 totals 23 residues. The CDR3 reads CASSVAREDTPAGGLSSYNEQFF. DNA of the CDR3: TGTGCCAGCAGCGTAGCCAGGGAGGATACGCCAGCGGGGGGGCTGAGCTCCTACAATGAGCAGTTCTTC.

This clonotype has ten or more counts. V is TRBV5-1 and J is TRBJ2-7; D perhaps matches TRBD1 (5 bases). V was pared by 7 bases and J by 5 bases, with 28 bases between. The CDR3 has 17 residues. Germline CDR1 reads SGHRS; CDR2 reads YFSETQ. CDR3 in DNA: TGCGCCAGCGGAAGTGGGGCCAGGGCCCTGTCCTTGGACGAGCAGTACTTC. Protein sequence: CASGSGARALSLDEQYF.

This clonotype has more than one count but fewer than ten. The chain is built from TRBV7-9 and TRBJ2-3; 7 nucleotides match TRBD2. The germline V gene encodes CDR1 SEHNR and CDR2 FQNEAQ (reference sequence). V gave up 4 bases and J gave up 0 bases; unmatched junction bases: 7. The CDR3 totals 16 residues. The CDR3 here is CASSSRDYPSTDTQYF. In DNA form, the CDR3 reads TGTGCCAGCAGCTCCCGGGACTATCCTAGCACAGATACGCAGTATTTT.

The sample holds a few counts of this clonotype. The junction departs from germline at one end; a sequencing error may be responsible. The rearrangement links TRBV4-3 to TRBJ2-5, with 10 bases identical to TRBD2. There are 16 residues in the CDR3. Germline V CDR1 and CDR2: LGHNA, YSLEER. The CDR3 reads CASSQGTSGVQETQYF. The CDR3 DNA sequence: TGTGCCAGCAGCCAAGGTACTAGCGGGGTCCAAGAGACCCAGTACTTC.

The chain has TRBV19 and TRBJ2-5; TRBD2 matches at 9 bases. The CDR3 contains 14 residues. V shed 3 bases, J shed 4 bases, and the junction held 3 bases outside the gene matches. Germline V gene data show CDR1 as LNHDA and CDR2 as SQIVND (reference sequence). Here the CDR3 reads CASSILAGLETQYF. CDR3 coding DNA: TGTGCCAGTAGTATCCTAGCGGGGCTAGAGACCCAGTACTTC. The entire variable domain, with the rest obtained from reference TRBV19 and TRBJ2-5, is as follows: DGGITQSPKYLFRKEGQNVTLSCEQNLNHDAMYWYRQDPGQGLRLIYYSQIVNDFQKGDIAEGYSVSREKKESFPLTVTSAQKNPTAFYLCASSILAGLETQYFGPGTRLLVL.